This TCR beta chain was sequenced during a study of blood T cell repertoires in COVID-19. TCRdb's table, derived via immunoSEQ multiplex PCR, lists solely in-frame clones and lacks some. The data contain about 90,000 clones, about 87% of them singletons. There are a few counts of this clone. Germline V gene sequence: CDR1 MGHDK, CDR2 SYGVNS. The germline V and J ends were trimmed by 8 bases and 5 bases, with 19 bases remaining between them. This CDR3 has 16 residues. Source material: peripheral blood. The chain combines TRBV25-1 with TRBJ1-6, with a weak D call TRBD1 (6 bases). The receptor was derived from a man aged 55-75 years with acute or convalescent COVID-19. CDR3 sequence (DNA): TGTGCCAGCGGAAATGTTGGAACAGGGAATAATTCACCCCTCCACTTT. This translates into CASGNVGTGNNSPLHF.